A single sample is the source of the 26 T cell receptor beta chains below, sequenced in a study of memory CD4+ T cells and cytomegalovirus serostatus (dated by TCRdb to the late 2010s). Library creation used the immunoSEQ multiplex PCR assay. TCRdb retrieved this table from immuneACCESS and kept in-frame rearrangements only. Not all clones are present; in checked studies, unresolved V genes account for under half, and no reason is known for the remainder. The sample contains some 49,000 clones, 78% of them found a single time. Of the sample, approximately 0.97% is held by the ten largest clones. A FACSAria II was used to sort memory CD4+ T cells, defined as single viable CD3+CD4+CD8-CD45RO+ cells. Sample: memory CD4+ T cells from blood. These receptors all come from an adult in good health and CMV-seronegative.

The V call is TRBV30, the J call TRBJ2-5; D may be TRBD1 (6 bases). From germline, CDR1 is GTSNPN and CDR2 SVGIG (reference sequence). There are 15 residues in the CDR3. V lost 2 bases and J 4 bases, leaving 17 bases between the germline ends. The CDR3 DNA follows: TGTGCCTGGAGTCCCCAAGGGGGATTAGGAGAGACCCAGTACTTC. It codes for CAWSPQGGLGETQYF.

CDR3 sequence: CASSSGTVKETQYF. As DNA, the CDR3 is TGCGCCAGCAGCTCCGGGACGGTTAAAGAGACCCAGTACTTC. This chain connects TRBV5-1 to TRBJ2-5; D may correspond to TRBD1 or TRBD2 (5 bases each). Germline V CDR1 and CDR2: SGHRS, YFSETQ. Deletions cut 3 bases from V and 3 bases from J, with 12 bases between. The CDR3 has 14 amino acids.

The chain couples TRBV4-1 to TRBJ1-2; D is unresolved. Trimming removed 0 bases from V and 8 bases from J, with 16 bases in between. Germline CDR1 reads MGHRA; CDR2 reads YSYEKL. This CDR3 spans 15 amino acids. The CDR3: CASSQEGGGSGGYTF. Here the CDR3 DNA reads TGCGCCAGCAGCCAAGAGGGCGGCGGGAGCGGCGGCTACACCTTC.

The rearrangement links TRBV7-2 to TRBJ1-3; D unclear. CDR3 length: 12 amino acids. V lost 5 bases to trimming and J lost 4 bases, with 6 bases between them. Germline-derived CDR1 and CDR2 are SGHTA and FQGNSA. The CDR3 nucleotides read TGTGCCAGCAGCCTCCCCGGAAACACCATATATTTT. Its translation is CASSLPGNTIYF.

This rearrangement joins TRBV7-9 to TRBJ2-6; D tentatively reads TRBD1 or TRBD2 (5 bases each). V was clipped by 6 bases and J by 4 bases, with 7 bases between them. Germline CDR1 is SEHNR and CDR2 is FQNEAQ (reference sequence). CDR3 length equals 13 residues. CDR3 residues: CASSGTGANVLTF. As DNA, the CDR3 is TGTGCCAGCAGTGGGACCGGGGCCAACGTCCTGACTTTC.

The gene calls are TRBV7-3 and TRBJ2-3; 8 nucleotides line up with TRBD2. CDR3 length: 14 amino acids. CDR1 is SGHTA, CDR2 FQGTGA, per germline. V trimming: 4 bases; J trimming: 4 bases; junction bases outside the gene matches: 4. The CDR3 loop reads CASSSRGGADTQYF. CDR3 bases: TGTGCCAGCAGCTCCCGGGGGGGTGCAGATACGCAGTATTTT.

The chain carries TRBV6-6 and TRBJ1-5; 9 nucleotides line up with TRBD1. With V trimmed by 6 bases and J by 4 bases, 4 bases remained unmatched. Germline V gene sequence: CDR1 MNHNY, CDR2 SVGAGI (reference sequence). This CDR3 comprises 14 residues. CDR3 DNA: TGTGCCAGCAGAGAAGGACAGGGGAATCAGCCCCAGCATTTT. This codes for CASREGQGNQPQHF.

J is TRBJ1-6 and V is TRBV28, with 8 positions matching TRBD1. Trimming removed 3 bases from V and 7 bases from J; junction bases left unmatched: 8. Germline V gene data show CDR1 as MDHEN and CDR2 as SYDVKM. This CDR3 comprises 16 residues. The CDR3 protein is CASSFSRDRRNSPLHF. The CDR3, as DNA: TGTGCCAGCAGTTTTTCCCGGGACAGGAGGAATTCACCCCTCCACTTT.

This clone appeared a single time. The chain recombines TRBV5-5 with TRBJ1-3; a weak D match, TRBD1 (5 bases). Trimming shortened V by 0 bases and J by 3 bases, and 10 bases separated the two germline ends. Germline assignment: CDR1 SGHKS and CDR2 YYEKEE (reference sequence). CDR3 length: 15 residues. The CDR3 DNA is TGTGCCAGCAGCTTGGGGGGGACGAATGGAAACACCATATATTTT. Protein: CASSLGGTNGNTIYF.

This clone was seen more than once but under ten times. This CDR3 reads CSVGDPSTDTQYF. The CDR3 DNA reads as TGCAGCGTTGGGGATCCTAGCACAGATACGCAGTATTTT. The chain carries TRBV29-1 and TRBJ2-3; D remains ambiguous. CDR1 is SQVTM, CDR2 ANQGSEA, per germline. CDR3 length equals 13 residues. V lost 4 bases to trimming and J lost 0 bases, with 8 bases between them.

This clone was recorded once. V is TRBV5-5 and J is TRBJ1-4, with a weak D call TRBD1 (6 bases). The CDR3 sequence is 16 residues long. V shed 1 base and J shed 5 bases, with 15 bases lying between them. Germline-derived CDR1 and CDR2 are SGHKS and YYEKEE (reference sequence). The CDR3 DNA sequence: TGTGCCAGCAGCTTGAGGGACATCGGACGAAATGAAAAACTGTTTTTT. Translating gives CASSLRDIGRNEKLFF. The whole variable domain, filled in from reference TRBV5-5 and TRBJ1-4, reads DAGVTQSPTHLIKTRGQQVTLRCSPISGHKSVSWYQQVLGQGPQFIFQYYEKEERGRGNFPDRFSARQFPNYSSELNVNALLLGDSALYLCASSLRDIGRNEKLFFGSGTQLSVL.

The chain links TRBV7-2 to TRBJ1-2; D is uncertain. V lost 5 bases to trimming and J lost 6 bases, with 13 bases between them. Per the germline V gene, CDR1 is SGHTA and CDR2 is FQGNSA. The CDR3 extends over 13 amino acids. CDR3 amino acids: CASSVYGEDGYTF. The CDR3 DNA sequence: TGTGCCAGCAGCGTCTACGGAGAGGATGGCTACACCTTC.

The gene calls are TRBV7-9 and TRBJ1-1; 8 positions agree with TRBD1. Germline V gives CDR1 SEHNR, CDR2 FQNEAQ (reference sequence). The CDR3 spans 14 residues. The junction had 10 bases not matched to a gene; V was cut back by 7 bases and J by 6 bases. CDR3 amino acids: CASNTGTGFPEAFF. The DNA for the CDR3 is TGTGCCAGCAACACAGGGACAGGTTTCCCTGAAGCTTTCTTT.

The chain recombines TRBV12-2 with TRBJ2-6. TRBV12-2 corresponds to a pseudogene. This CDR3 contains 13 residues. This chain's CDR3 is CASATSGANVLTF. The CDR3 coding sequence is TGTGCAAGTGCGACCTCTGGGGCCAACGTCCTGACTTTC.

This clone was seen a handful of times. The CDR3 sequence: CASSTGPNYEQYF. CDR3 DNA sequence: TGTGCCAGCAGCACTGGGCCAAACTACGAGCAGTACTTC. The chain employs TRBV7-3 and TRBJ2-7; D remains unclear. Per germline, CDR1 SGHTA and CDR2 FQGTGA. Trimming removed 5 bases from V and 3 bases from J, with 11 bases in between. The CDR3 totals 13 residues.

The genes are TRBV11-1 and TRBJ1-1, with 9 positions matching TRBD1. The trim removed 5 bases at V and 5 bases at J, leaving 3 bases unmatched. The CDR3 spans 13 residues. Germline V gene sequence: CDR1 SGHAT, CDR2 FQDESV (reference sequence). CDR3: CASSPQGATEAFF. The CDR3 DNA reads TGTGCCAGCAGCCCACAGGGGGCAACTGAAGCTTTCTTT. Drawing the rest from reference TRBV11-1 and TRBJ1-1, the complete variable domain is EAEVAQSPRYKITEKSQAVAFWCDPISGHATLYWYRQILGQGPELLVQFQDESVVDDSQLPKDRFSAERLKGVDSTLKIQPAELGDSAMYLCASSPQGATEAFFGQGTRLTVV.

This clone was seen a handful of times. The chain combines TRBV19 with TRBJ1-2; 7 nucleotides match TRBD1. The germline CDR1 and CDR2 sequences are LNHDA and SQIVND (reference sequence). With V trimmed by 3 bases and J by 8 bases, 12 bases remained unmatched. The CDR3 covers 15 residues. CDR3 protein: CASSIRTGQSMGYTF. CDR3 coding DNA: TGTGCCAGTAGTATCAGGACAGGACAATCTATGGGCTACACCTTC.

This chain links TRBV4-3 with TRBJ2-3; 8 nucleotides line up with TRBD2. The junction had 6 bases not matched to a gene; V was cut back by 3 bases and J by 1 base. The CDR3 has 16 residues. Germline CDR1 reads LGHNA; CDR2 reads YSLEER. CDR3 residues: CASSHNPGGGTDTQYF. The DNA of the CDR3 is TGCGCCAGCAGCCACAACCCCGGGGGGGGCACAGATACGCAGTATTTT.

This clone occurred a few times. This chain uses TRBV5-3 with TRBJ2-7, with TRBD1 identical over 10 bases. TRBV5-3 carries the ORF label, with uncertain function. The CDR3 loop spans 20 amino acids. V lost 5 bases to trimming and J lost 3 bases; unmatched junction nucleotides: 23. The CDR3 is CARSAYLSGTGEIWVYEQYF. CDR3 in DNA: TGTGCCAGAAGTGCGTACCTCTCCGGGACAGGGGAAATTTGGGTCTACGAGCAGTACTTC.

The CDR3 loop reads CASSFGRDSNQPQHF. The CDR3, as DNA: TGTGCCAGCAGTTTTGGCAGGGATAGCAATCAGCCCCAGCATTTT. The chain links TRBV27 to TRBJ1-5; a weak D match, TRBD1 (5 bases). The CDR3 runs 15 residues. V lost 3 bases and J lost 0, with 9 bases in between. Germline CDR1 reads MNHEY; CDR2 reads SMNVEV (reference sequence).

The CDR3 DNA follows: TGTGCCACCAGCAGAGATACCGGGGGGGAGGGCTATGGCTACACCTTC. Translated, it gives CATSRDTGGEGYGYTF. The chain combines TRBV15 with TRBJ1-2, with TRBD1 as a possible D gene (5 bases). V dropped 0 bases and J dropped 4 bases, with 15 bases sitting between them. The germline V gene encodes CDR1 LNHNV and CDR2 YYDKDF (reference sequence). The CDR3 has 16 amino acids.

This chain joins TRBV18 and TRBJ1-4; D remains ambiguous. Germline V CDR1 and CDR2: KGHSH, LQKENI. V was clipped by 4 bases and J by 5 bases, with 11 bases between them. CDR3 length equals 14 residues. The CDR3 reads CASSLQSQNEKLFF. The CDR3 DNA follows: TGTGCCAGCTCACTCCAAAGCCAAAATGAAAAACTGTTTTTT.

The chain employs TRBV28 and TRBJ2-7; D call uncertain. Germline V gene data show CDR1 as MDHEN and CDR2 as SYDVKM. The CDR3 sequence is 13 residues long. The V gene lost 7 bases and the J gene lost 6 bases, with 16 bases spanning the gap. This CDR3 is CASNLRPTPEQYF. The DNA of the CDR3 is TGTGCCAGCAACCTCCGGCCGACCCCCGAGCAGTACTTC.

The chain combines TRBV28 with TRBJ2-5, with no clear D. The CDR3 spans 11 residues. V was cut by 6 bases and J by 4 bases, with 6 bases left in between. The germline CDR1 and CDR2 sequences are MDHEN and SYDVKM. CDR3 nucleotides: TGTGCCAGCAGGAGTGCAGAGACCCAGTACTTC. This translates into CASRSAETQYF.

The CDR3 DNA reads as TGTGCCAGCAGCCCCGGACGGGGACCGAGCTCCTACGAGCAGTACTTC. The encoded protein is CASSPGRGPSSYEQYF. The chain links TRBV9 to TRBJ2-7, with D perhaps given as TRBD1 or TRBD2 (5 bases each). This CDR3 region has 16 residues. Germline CDR1 reads SGDLS; CDR2 reads YYNGEE. V was shortened by 4 bases and J by 0 bases, with 17 bases between the two germline ends.

The chain combines TRBV30 with TRBJ1-3; possible D gene TRBD1, 6 bases. V shed 3 bases and J shed 2 bases, with 14 bases lying between them. There are 15 residues in the CDR3. CDR1 GTSNPN and CDR2 SVGIG come from the germline V gene (reference sequence). This CDR3 is CAWSRLGAAGNTIYF. The CDR3 DNA reads TGTGCCTGGAGCCGACTGGGGGCGGCTGGAAACACCATATATTTT.